This TCR beta chain derives from a study of blood T cell repertoires in COVID-19. TCRdb's copy holds only in-frame clones and misses some; the assay was immunoSEQ multiplex PCR. Here the sample spans 150,000 to 250,000 clones, around 87% being singletons. Germline V gives CDR1 MNHEY, CDR2 SVGAGI. This CDR3 comprises 13 residues. V trimming: 8 bases; J trimming: 3 bases; junction bases outside the gene matches: 4. Enrollees, about 18 to 90 years old, lived in 25 or so US areas. Cohorts were assigned according to the clinical history that participants reported. In Cohort 3, a recovered donor had either two negative PCRs, clearance, or symptom resolution.

This chain joins TRBV6-5 and TRBJ1-5, with TRBD1 matching over 7 bases. The TCR sequence derives from a woman aged 25-40 years who had recovered from COVID-19. Material: PBMCs or T cells enriched from blood (not recorded which). CDR3 loop: CASRDSFNQPQHF. DNA of the CDR3: TGTGCCAGCCGGGACAGCTTCAATCAGCCCCAGCATTTT.